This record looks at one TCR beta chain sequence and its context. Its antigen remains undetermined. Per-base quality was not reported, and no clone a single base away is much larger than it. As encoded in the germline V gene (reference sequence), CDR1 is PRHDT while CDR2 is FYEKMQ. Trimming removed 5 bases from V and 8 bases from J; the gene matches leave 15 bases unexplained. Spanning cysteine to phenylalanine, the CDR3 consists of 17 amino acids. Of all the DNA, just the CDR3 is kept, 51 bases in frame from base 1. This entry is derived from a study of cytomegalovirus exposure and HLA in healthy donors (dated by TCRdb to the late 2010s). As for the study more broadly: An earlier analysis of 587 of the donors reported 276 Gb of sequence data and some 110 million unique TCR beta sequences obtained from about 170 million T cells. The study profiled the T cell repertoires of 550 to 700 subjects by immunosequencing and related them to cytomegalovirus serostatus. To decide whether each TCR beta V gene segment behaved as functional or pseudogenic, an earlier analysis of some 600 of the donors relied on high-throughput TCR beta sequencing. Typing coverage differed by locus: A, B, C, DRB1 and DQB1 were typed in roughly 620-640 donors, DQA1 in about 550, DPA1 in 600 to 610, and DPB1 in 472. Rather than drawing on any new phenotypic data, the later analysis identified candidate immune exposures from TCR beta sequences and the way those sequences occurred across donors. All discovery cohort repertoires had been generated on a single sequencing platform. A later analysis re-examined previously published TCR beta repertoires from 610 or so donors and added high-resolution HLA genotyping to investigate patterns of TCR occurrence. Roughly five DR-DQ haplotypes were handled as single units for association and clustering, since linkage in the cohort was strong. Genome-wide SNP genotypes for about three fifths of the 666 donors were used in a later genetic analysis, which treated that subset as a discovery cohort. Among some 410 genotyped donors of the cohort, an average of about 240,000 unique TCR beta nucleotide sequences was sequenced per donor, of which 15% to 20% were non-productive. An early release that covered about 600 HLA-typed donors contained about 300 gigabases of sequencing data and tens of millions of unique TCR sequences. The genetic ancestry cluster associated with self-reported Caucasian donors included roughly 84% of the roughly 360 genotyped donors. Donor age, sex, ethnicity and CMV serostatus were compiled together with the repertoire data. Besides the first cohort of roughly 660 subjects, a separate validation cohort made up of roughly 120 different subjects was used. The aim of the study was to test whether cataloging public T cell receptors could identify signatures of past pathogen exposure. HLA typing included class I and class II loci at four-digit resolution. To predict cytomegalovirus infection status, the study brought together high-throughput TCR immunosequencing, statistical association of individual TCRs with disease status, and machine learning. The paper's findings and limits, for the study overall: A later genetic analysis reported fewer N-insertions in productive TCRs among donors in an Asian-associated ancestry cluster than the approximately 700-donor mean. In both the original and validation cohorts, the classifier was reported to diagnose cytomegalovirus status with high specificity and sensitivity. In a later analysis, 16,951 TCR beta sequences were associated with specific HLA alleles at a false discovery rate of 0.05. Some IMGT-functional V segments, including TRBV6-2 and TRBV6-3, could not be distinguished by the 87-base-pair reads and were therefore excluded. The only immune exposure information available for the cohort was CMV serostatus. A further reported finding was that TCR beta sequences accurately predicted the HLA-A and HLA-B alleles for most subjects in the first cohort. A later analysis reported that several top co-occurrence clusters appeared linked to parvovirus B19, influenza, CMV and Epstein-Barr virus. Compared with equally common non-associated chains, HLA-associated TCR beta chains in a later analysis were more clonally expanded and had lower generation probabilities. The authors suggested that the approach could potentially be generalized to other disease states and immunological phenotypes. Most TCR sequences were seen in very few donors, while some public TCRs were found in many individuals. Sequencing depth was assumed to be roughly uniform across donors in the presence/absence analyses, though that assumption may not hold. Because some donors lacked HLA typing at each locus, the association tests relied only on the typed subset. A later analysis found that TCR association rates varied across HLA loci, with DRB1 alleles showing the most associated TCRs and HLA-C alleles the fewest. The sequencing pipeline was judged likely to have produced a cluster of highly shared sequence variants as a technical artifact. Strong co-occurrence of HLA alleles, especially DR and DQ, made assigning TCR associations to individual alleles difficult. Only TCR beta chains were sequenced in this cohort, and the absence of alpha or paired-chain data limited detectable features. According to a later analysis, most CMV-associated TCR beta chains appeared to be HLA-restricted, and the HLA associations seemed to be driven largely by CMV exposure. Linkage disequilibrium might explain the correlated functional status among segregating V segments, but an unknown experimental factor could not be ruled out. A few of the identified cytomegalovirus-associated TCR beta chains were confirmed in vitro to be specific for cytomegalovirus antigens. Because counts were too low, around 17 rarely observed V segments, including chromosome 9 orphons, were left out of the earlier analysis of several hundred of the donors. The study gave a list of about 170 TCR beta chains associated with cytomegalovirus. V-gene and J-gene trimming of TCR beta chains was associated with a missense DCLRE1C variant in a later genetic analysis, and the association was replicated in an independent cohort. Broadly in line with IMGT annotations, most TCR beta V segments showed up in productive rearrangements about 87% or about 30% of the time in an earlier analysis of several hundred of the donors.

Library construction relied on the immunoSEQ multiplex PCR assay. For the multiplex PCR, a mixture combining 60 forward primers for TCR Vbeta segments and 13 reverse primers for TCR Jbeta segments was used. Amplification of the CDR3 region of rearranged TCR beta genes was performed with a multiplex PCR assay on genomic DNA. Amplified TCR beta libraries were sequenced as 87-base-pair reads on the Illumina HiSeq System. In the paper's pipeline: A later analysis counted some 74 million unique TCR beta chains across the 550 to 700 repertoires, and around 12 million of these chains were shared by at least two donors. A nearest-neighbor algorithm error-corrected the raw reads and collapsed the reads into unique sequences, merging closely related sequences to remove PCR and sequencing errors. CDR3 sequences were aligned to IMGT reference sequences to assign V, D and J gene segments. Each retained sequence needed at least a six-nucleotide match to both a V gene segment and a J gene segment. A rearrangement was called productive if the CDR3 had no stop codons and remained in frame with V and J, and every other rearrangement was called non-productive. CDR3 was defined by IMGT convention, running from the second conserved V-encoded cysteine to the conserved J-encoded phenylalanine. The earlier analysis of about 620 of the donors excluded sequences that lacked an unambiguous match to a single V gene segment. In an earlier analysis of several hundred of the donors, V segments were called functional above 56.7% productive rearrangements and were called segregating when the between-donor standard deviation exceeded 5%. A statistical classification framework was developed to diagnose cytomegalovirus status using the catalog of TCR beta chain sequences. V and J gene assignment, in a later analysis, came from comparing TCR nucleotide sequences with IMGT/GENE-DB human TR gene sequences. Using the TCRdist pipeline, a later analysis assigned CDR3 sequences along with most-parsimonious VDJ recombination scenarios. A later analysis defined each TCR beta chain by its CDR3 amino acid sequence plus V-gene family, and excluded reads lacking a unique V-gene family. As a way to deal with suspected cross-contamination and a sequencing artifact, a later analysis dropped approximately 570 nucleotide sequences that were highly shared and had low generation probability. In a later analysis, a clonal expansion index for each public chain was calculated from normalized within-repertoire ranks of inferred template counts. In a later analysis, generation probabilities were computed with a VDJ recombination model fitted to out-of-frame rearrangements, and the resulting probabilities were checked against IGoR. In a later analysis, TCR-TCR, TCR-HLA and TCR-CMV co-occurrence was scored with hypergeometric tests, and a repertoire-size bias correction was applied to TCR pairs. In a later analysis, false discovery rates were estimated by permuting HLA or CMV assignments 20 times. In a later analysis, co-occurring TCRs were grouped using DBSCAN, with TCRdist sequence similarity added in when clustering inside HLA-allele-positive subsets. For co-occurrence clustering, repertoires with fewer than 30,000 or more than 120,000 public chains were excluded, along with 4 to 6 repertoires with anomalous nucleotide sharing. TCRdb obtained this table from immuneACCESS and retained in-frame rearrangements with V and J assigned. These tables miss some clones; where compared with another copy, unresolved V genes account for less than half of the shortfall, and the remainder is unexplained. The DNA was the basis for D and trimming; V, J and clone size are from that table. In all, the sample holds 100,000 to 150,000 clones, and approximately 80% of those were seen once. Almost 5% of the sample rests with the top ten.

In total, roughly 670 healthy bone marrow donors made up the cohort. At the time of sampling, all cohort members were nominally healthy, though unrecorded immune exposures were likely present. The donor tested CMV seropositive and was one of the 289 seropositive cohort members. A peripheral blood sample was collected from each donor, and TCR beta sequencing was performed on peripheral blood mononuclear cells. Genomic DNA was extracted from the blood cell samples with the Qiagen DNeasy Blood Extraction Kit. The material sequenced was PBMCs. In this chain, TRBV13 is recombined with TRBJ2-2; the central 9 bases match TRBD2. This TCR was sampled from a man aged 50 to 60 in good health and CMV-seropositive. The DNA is TGTGCCAGCAGCGGGGCAAGATATAGCGGGAGATCAGGGGAGCTGTTTTTT. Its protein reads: CASSGARYSGRSGELFF.